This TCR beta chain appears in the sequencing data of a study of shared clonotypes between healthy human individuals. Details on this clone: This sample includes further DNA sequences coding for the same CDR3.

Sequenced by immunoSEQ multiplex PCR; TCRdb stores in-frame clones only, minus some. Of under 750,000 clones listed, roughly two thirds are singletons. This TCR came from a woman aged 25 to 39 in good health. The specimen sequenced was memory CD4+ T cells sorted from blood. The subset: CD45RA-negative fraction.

In DNA form, the CDR3 reads TGCGCCAGCAGCTCTGGCCAGGGGGCCTACAATGAGCAGTTCTTC. Translating it yields CASSSGQGAYNEQFF. This chain links TRBV5-1 with TRBJ2-1; 7 bases are shared with TRBD1. Germline CDR1 is SGHRS and CDR2 is YFSETQ. V shed 3 bases, J shed 2 bases, and the junction held 5 bases outside the gene matches. There are 15 residues in the CDR3.